The source of this T cell receptor beta chain is a study of T cells in Graves' hyperthyroidism and ophthalmopathy (dated 2019 in TCRdb). Turning to the overall study: Peripheral blood samples were taken at the time of initial diagnosis, prior to any treatment. The approximately 100 discovery patients were divided at random into training and test sets in a 7:3 ratio. To identify TCR V-J signatures that set the groups apart, the researchers used a discovery cohort of roughly 100 patients, made up of 43 with Graves' ophthalmopathy and 57 with stable Graves' hyperthyroidism. Whether ophthalmopathy could be predicted prospectively was tested in an independent validation cohort made up of about 18 hyperthyroidism patients plus 17 patients who later progressed to ophthalmopathy. In several Graves' hyperthyroidism patients, the study also compared T-cell repertoires from thyroid tissue with T-cell repertoires from blood. After blood sampling, hyperthyroidism patients were treated with methimazole at a starting dose of 30 mg daily, and ophthalmopathy patients were treated with high-dose intravenous methylprednisolone. According to the paper, TCR Vbeta CDR3 sequencing was carried out on 120 to 150 peripheral blood samples, which came from some 41 ophthalmopathy, under 85 hyperthyroidism and about 17 progressor patients. Broad study findings and their caveats: Sample size was not statistically predetermined, and blinding of investigators to group allocation was not performed. In validation, the model predicted progression to ophthalmopathy a median of 6.5 months before onset, with about 71% sensitivity and 72.22% specificity. Most expanded thyroid clonotypes (frequency above 0.001) were also detected in blood, a finding suggesting that blood repertoires may reflect thyroid immune responses. A model built on a 13 V-J signature distinguished ophthalmopathy from stable hyperthyroidism, reaching over 85% sensitivity and around 81% specificity in cross-validation and 80%/75% in testing.

V and J are truncated by 1 base and 3 bases respectively, leaving an intervening sequence of 15 bases. The CDR3 covers 16 residues, taking in both the cysteine and the phenylalanine. Only CDR3 DNA is held: 48 bases, read in frame from base 1. The germline V gene sets CDR1 to MGHRA and CDR2 to YSYEKL. This clonotype came up a few times. The specificity of this receptor is unknown. Nothing much larger sits one base from this clone, and base qualities are not available. Amplification of TCR beta CDR3 regions was carried out from RNA transcripts. The first round of RT-PCR for the TCR CDR3 was performed with the HTBI primer set and the Qiagen OneStep RT-PCR kit. Libraries were constructed in a second round of multiplex PCR, after which size selection and purification were carried out. Sequencing of the libraries was done on an Illumina HiSeq2000 using paired-end 100 bp reads. The authors processed their data as follows. SOAPnuke was used to process the raw data, throwing out any read that contained adapters or uncalled bases, had a mean Phred below 15, or lacked an exact constant-primer or identifier match. COPE v1.2.5 was used to merge the high-quality paired reads, and each unique nucleotide sequence was defined as a clonotype. MiTCR v1.1 was used to align clonotypes to the IMGT TRBV, TRBD and TRBJ reference segments. The analysis included only V-J combinations with a frequency above 0.0001, which together covered over 98% of the repertoires. A TCS score was defined as the ratio between F50 (clonal expansion) and ExV (chaos), using BLOSUM62-based TCRdist between CDR3 peptides within each V-J. Welch's t-statistics and random forest reduced 500 to 550 V-J features to 13, which were used in a naive Bayes classifier (R e1071). Starting from the raw public reads, TCRdb applied fastp trimming at Q25, assembled clones with MiXCR and retained in-frame beta chains. Entries that share a CDR3 protein sequence are merged under the most common genes and DNA. Here the V and J calls rest on TCRdb's processing, not on the authors' analysis. The sample table holds fewer than 800,000 distinct CDR3 sequences, of which roughly 15% were seen once. The ten largest clones capture under 9.5% of the sample.

A patient counted as having stable Graves' hyperthyroidism if no progression to ophthalmopathy occurred over 18 months of follow-up. Hyperthyroidism patients were aged 18 to 65 years and newly diagnosed, with disease duration of less than 2 months. Exclusion was applied to patients with uncontrolled infections, other autoimmune diseases, pregnancy or lactation. Diagnoses relied on clinical symptoms, serum thyroxine and TRAb, thyroid ultrasound and orbital computed tomography. Ficoll-Paque density gradient centrifugation was used to isolate PBMCs from approximately 10 ml of fresh peripheral blood. Total RNA was extracted with Trizol reagent, and quality was checked on an Agilent 2100 Bioanalyzer.

This receptor was identified in a man aged 18 to 29 with Graves' hyperthyroidism. This sequence uses TRBV4-1 and TRBJ1-2; 5 matching bases give a weak D call of TRBD1. The sample taken for sequencing was blood. The CDR3 region reads CASSQVFGTDDYGYTF. The DNA sequence is as follows: TGCGCCAGCAGCCAAGTCTTCGGGACGGATGACTATGGCTACACCTTC.